Below, one T cell receptor beta chain is given with its context. A clone one base away is much larger, so this may be a read error. TCRdb itself ran the multiplex PCR reads through MiXCR, one entry per CDR3 protein. The sample lists roughly 260,000 distinct CDR3 sequences, over 25% occurring once. Samples came from axillary lymph nodes draining the breast cancer. These data belong to a study of breast tumors, draining lymph nodes, adjacent tissues. Trimming removed 6 bases from V and 6 bases from J; junction bases left unmatched: 10. The CDR3 extends over 14 amino acids. CDR1 DFQATT and CDR2 SNEGSKA come from the germline V gene (reference sequence).

Input material: axillary lymph node tissue. This TCR was sampled from a female donor with breast cancer. Some clones in this sample may be carry-over from other donors' samples. The chain carries TRBV20-1 and TRBJ2-7, with TRBD2 identical over 11 bases. CDR3: CSAPLLAGASEQYF. CDR3 in DNA: TGCAGTGCCCCCCTACTAGCGGGAGCCTCCGAGCAGTACTTC.